The present entry profiles one TCR beta chain with its context. Sequencing was performed with immunoSEQ multiplex PCR; in TCRdb, only in-frame clones are kept and a portion is missing. The table records 400,000 to 500,000 clones, 80% to 95% of them present only once. The sample is drawn from a study of control samples from healthy donors and cancer patients. V lost 5 bases, J lost 1 base, and 6 bases stayed unmatched. CDR1 and CDR2 from the germline V gene are MDHEN and SYDVKM. This CDR3 contains 15 residues. The specimen was PBMCs. This chain links TRBV28 with TRBJ2-5; TRBD1 aligns across 8 bases. This receptor was taken from a man aged 35-49 years with head and neck cancer. This CDR3 is CASSLAGGGQETQYF. The CDR3 coding sequence is TGTGCCAGCAGTCTGGCAGGGGGCGGCCAAGAGACCCAGTACTTC.